One and the same sample provided the 15 T cell receptor beta chains below, sequenced in a study of cytomegalovirus exposure and HLA in healthy donors (dated by TCRdb to about 2017). The method behind the library was the immunoSEQ multiplex PCR assay. For the multiplex PCR, a mixture combining 60 forward primers for TCR Vbeta segments and 13 reverse primers for TCR Jbeta segments was used. Not all clones reach the TCRdb copy of this immuneACCESS table, which keeps in-frame sequences only. Checked studies attribute under half of the gap to unresolved V genes and leave the rest unexplained. Present in this sample are 170,000 or so clones, 60% to 80% of which were seen just once. Of the sample, over 10% falls within the top ten clones. Source material: PBMCs. These receptor sequences come from a woman aged 50 to 60 in good health and CMV-seropositive.

The rearrangement uses TRBV20-1 and TRBJ1-2, with a tentative D call TRBD1 (5 bases). Germline CDR1 DFQATT, CDR2 SNEGSKA (reference sequence). V lost 1 base and J lost 6, with 6 bases in between. This CDR3 has 11 amino acids. CDR3 sequence: CSARVGDGYTF. For the CDR3, the DNA is TGCAGTGCTAGAGTAGGGGATGGCTACACCTTC.

In its sample, this clone was seen many times. This chain connects TRBV28 to TRBJ1-5, with D possibly matching TRBD1 (5 bases). Looked up from germline, CDR1 is MDHEN and CDR2 is SYDVKM. CDR3 length equals 14 residues. Trimming left V 3 bases short and J 5 bases short, with 11 bases between. The CDR3 region is CASSFWQGDQPQHF. The CDR3 region has the DNA TGTGCCAGCAGTTTCTGGCAGGGCGATCAGCCCCAGCATTTT.

This chain joins TRBV9 and TRBJ2-1; a weak D match, TRBD2 (6 bases). Germline V gene sequence: CDR1 SGDLS, CDR2 YYNGEE. Trimming stripped 0 bases from V and 4 bases from J, with 14 bases between. This CDR3 contains 16 residues. The chain's CDR3 is CASSVVEGRSYNEQFF. CDR3 in DNA: TGTGCCAGCAGCGTAGTGGAGGGGCGGTCATACAATGAGCAGTTCTTC.

The chain links TRBV7-9 to TRBJ2-5; 8 bases agree with TRBD2. V dropped 5 bases and J dropped 0; count of bases not matched to a gene: 5. Germline V gene sequence: CDR1 SEHNR, CDR2 FQNEAQ (reference sequence). This CDR3 has 15 residues. CDR3 nucleotide sequence: TGTGCCAGCAGCGTCAGACTAGCGAACCAAGAGACCCAGTACTTC. As protein: CASSVRLANQETQYF.

The chain couples TRBV7-9 to TRBJ1-4, with no clear D. The germline V gene has CDR1 SEHNR and CDR2 FQNEAQ (reference sequence). The V end lost 4 bases, the J end lost 5 bases, and 14 bases lay between the germline ends. The CDR3 sequence is 15 residues long. DNA for the CDR3: TGTGCCAGCAGCTCGGGTGGCAGCTTAAATGAAAAACTGTTTTTT. Its protein is CASSSGGSLNEKLFF.

CDR3 loop: CASSQLIAGLGLNEQFF. CDR3 nucleotides: TGCGCCAGCAGCCAACTAATAGCGGGGCTTGGGTTGAATGAGCAGTTCTTC. The chain combines TRBV4-1 with TRBJ2-1, with 8 bases aligning to TRBD2. J gave up 7 bases and V 2 bases, and 13 bases lay outside the gene matches. This CDR3 is 17 amino acids long. Germline V gene lookup returns CDR1 MGHRA and CDR2 YSYEKL.

This chain connects TRBV18 to TRBJ2-7, with D perhaps TRBD1 (6 bases). Trimming took off 3 bases at V and 2 bases at J, with 11 bases between the two ends. The CDR3 length is 14 residues. The germline gives CDR1 KGHSH, CDR2 LQKENI. This chain's CDR3 is CASSPGQPTYEQYF. CDR3 sequence (DNA): TGTGCCAGCTCACCTGGACAGCCAACCTACGAGCAGTACTTC.

The V and J genes are TRBV11-2 and TRBJ1-2; TRBD1 is a possible D gene (5 bases). Trimming left V 3 bases short and J 2 bases short, with 13 bases between. Germline CDR1 and CDR2: SGHAT and FQNNGV. The CDR3 contains 15 residues. In nucleotides, the CDR3 is TGTGCCAGCAGCTTTCCTAGCGCAGGGAACTATGGCTACACCTTC. It yields the protein CASSFPSAGNYGYTF.

The chain is built from TRBV18 and TRBJ1-4; 7 bases line up with TRBD1. The CDR3 sequence is 15 residues long. Trimming took 3 bases from V and 2 from J; bases not matched to a gene: 3. Germline CDR1 is KGHSH and CDR2 is LQKENI. DNA for the CDR3: TGTGCCAGCTCACCGAGGGACAGTACTAATGAAAAACTGTTTTTT. Protein: CASSPRDSTNEKLFF.

The V and J genes are TRBV29-1 and TRBJ1-2, with D perhaps matching TRBD1 (6 bases). V dropped 5 bases and J dropped 5 bases, with 15 bases sitting between them. Per the germline V gene, CDR1 is SQVTM and CDR2 is ANQGSEA. The CDR3 totals 13 residues. The CDR3 reads CSVIYIQGYGYTF. CDR3 nucleotide sequence: TGCAGCGTTATTTATATACAGGGTTATGGCTACACCTTC.

The chain joins TRBV28 to TRBJ2-5; 9 nucleotides match TRBD1. The CDR3 is made up of 14 amino acids. The V gene's germline CDR1 is MDHEN and CDR2 SYDVKM. Unmatched junction bases numbered 6, after V lost 6 bases and J lost 4 bases. The CDR3 DNA is TGTGCCAGCAGCCAAGGGACAGGGATAGAGACCCAGTACTTC. Residues: CASSQGTGIETQYF.

The chain carries TRBV7-8 and TRBJ1-1, with D unresolved. Germline V gene data show CDR1 as SGHVS and CDR2 as FQNEAQ. V was cut by 3 bases and J by 4 bases, with 6 bases left in between. CDR3 length: 12 residues. CDR3 nucleotide sequence: TGTGCCAGCAGCTTGGCGGGCACTGAAGCTTTCTTT. Its protein is CASSLAGTEAFF.

CDR3: CASSYKGDNVNEQYF. The CDR3 DNA follows: TGTGCCAGCAGTTACAAGGGAGACAATGTTAACGAGCAGTACTTC. The gene calls are TRBV6-5 and TRBJ2-7; a weak D match, TRBD2 (5 bases). Trimming left V 2 bases short and J 5 bases short, with 16 bases between. The CDR3 sequence is 15 residues long. Germline V gene sequence: CDR1 MNHEY, CDR2 SVGAGI.

The chain carries TRBV7-9 and TRBJ2-1; tentative D call: TRBD2 (6 bases). CDR3 length: 15 amino acids. Trimming took off 0 bases at V and 5 bases at J, with 11 bases between the two ends. CDR1 is SEHNR and CDR2 is FQNEAQ in the germline V gene (reference sequence). CDR3 region: CASSLAGGVHNEQFF. The DNA of the CDR3 is TGTGCCAGCAGCTTAGCGGGGGGTGTTCACAATGAGCAGTTCTTC.

The CDR3 here is CASRGPSDTGELFF. CDR3 DNA sequence: TGTGCCAGCAGGGGGCCCTCCGACACCGGGGAGCTGTTTTTT. This chain uses TRBV5-4 with TRBJ2-2, with D maybe TRBD1 (5 bases). V shed 5 bases and J shed 3 bases, with 11 bases lying between them. The CDR3 has 14 residues. Germline V gene data show CDR1 as SGHNT and CDR2 as YYREEE (reference sequence).